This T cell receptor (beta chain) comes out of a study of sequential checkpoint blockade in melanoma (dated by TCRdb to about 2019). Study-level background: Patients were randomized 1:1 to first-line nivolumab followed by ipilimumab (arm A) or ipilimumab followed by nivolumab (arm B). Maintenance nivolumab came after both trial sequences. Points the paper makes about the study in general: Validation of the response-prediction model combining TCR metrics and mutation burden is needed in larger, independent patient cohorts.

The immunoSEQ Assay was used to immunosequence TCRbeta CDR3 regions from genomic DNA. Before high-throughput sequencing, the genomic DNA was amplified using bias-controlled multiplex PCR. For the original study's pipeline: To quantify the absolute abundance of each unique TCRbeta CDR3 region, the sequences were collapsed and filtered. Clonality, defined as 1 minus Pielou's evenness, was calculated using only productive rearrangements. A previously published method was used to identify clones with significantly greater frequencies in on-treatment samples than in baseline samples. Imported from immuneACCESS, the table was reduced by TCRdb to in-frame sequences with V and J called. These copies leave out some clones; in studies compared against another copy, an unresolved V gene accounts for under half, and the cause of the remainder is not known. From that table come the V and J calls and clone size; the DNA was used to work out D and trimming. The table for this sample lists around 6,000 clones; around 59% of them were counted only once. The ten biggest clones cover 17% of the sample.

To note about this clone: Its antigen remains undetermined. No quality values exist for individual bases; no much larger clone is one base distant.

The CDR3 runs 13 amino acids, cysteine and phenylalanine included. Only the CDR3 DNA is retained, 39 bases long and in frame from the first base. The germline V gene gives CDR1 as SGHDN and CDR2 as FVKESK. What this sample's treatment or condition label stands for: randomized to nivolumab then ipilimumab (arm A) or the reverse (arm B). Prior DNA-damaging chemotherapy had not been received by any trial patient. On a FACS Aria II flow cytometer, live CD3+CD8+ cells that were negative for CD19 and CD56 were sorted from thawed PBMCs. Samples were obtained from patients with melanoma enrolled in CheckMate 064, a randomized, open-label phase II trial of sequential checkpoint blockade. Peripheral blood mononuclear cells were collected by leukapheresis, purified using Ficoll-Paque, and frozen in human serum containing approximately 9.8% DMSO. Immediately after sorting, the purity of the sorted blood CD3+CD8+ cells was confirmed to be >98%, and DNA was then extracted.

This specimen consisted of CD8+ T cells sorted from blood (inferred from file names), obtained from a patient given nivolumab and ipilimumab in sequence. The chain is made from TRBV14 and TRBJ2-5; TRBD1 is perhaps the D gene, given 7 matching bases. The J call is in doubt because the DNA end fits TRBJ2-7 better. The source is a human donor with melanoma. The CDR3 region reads CASSHPGGYEQYF. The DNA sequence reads TGTGCCAGCAGCCACCCAGGGGGGTACGAGCAGTACTTC.